This T cell receptor beta chain was recovered during a study of shared clonotypes between healthy human individuals. Here immunoSEQ multiplex PCR was the method, and the copy in TCRdb shows in-frame clones only, minus some. The sample holds fewer than 1.8 million clones, around 98.5% seen once. This clone has just one count. Other DNA sequences in the sample encode the same CDR3. CDR1 is KGHSH, CDR2 LQKENI, per germline. The CDR3 has 14 residues. The V gene lost 3 bases and the J gene lost 3 bases, with 9 bases spanning the gap. Sequences were obtained from naive CD4+ T cells sorted from blood. The subset denotes: CD45RA+ positively selected. The chain employs TRBV18 and TRBJ2-1; D is undetermined. The source of this sequence is a man under 40 in good health. The CDR3 region has the DNA TGTGCCAGCTCACCCCCCCCGGGCTACAATGAGCAGTTCTTC. Amino acid sequence: CASSPPPGYNEQFF.